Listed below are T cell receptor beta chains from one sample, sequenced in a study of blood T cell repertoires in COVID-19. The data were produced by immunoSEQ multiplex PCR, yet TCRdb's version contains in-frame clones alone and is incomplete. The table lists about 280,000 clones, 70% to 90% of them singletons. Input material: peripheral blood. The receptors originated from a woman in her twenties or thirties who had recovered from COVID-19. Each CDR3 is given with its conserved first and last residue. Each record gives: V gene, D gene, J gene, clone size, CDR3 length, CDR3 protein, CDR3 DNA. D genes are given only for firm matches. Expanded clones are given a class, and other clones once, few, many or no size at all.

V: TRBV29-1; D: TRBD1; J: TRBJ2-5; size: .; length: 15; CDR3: CSVEGSGGFQETQYF; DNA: TGCAGCGTTGAAGGGTCAGGGGGCTTCCAAGAGACCCAGTACTTC
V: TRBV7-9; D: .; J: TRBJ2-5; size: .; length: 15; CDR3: CASSLGEGKQETQYF; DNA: TGTGCCAGCAGCTTAGGAGAGGGCAAGCAAGAGACCCAGTACTTC
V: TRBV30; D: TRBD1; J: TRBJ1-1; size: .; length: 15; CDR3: CAWTTGGARNTEAFF; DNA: TGTGCCTGGACCACAGGGGGCGCCAGGAACACTGAAGCTTTCTTT
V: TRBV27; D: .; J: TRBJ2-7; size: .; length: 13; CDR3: CASSFSAGYEQYF; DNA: TGTGCCAGCAGTTTTTCGGCAGGCTACGAGCAGTACTTC
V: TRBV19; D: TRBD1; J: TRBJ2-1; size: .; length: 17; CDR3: CASSMRAPGGSYNEQFF; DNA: TGTGCCAGTAGTATGAGGGCGCCAGGGGGCTCCTACAATGAGCAGTTCTTC
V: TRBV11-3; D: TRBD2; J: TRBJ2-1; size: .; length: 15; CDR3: CASSFSSGNYNEQFF; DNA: TGTGCCAGCAGCTTCTCTAGCGGCAACTACAATGAGCAGTTCTTC
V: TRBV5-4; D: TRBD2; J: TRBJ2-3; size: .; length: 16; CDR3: CASSLKSGGASDTQYF; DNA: TGTGCCAGCAGCTTGAAGTCGGGGGGGGCCTCAGATACGCAGTATTTT
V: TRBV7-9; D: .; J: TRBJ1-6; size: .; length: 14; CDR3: CASSLARGHSPLHF; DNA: TGTGCCAGCAGCTTAGCCAGGGGCCATTCACCCCTCCACTTT
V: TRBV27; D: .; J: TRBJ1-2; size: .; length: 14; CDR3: CASSFLEGGYGYTF; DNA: TGTGCCAGCAGTTTCCTCGAGGGTGGCTATGGCTACACCTTC
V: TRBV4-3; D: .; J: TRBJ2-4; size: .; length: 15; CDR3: CASSQEIAVLNIQYF; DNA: TGCGCCAGCAGCCAAGAAATAGCGGTATTAAACATTCAGTACTTC
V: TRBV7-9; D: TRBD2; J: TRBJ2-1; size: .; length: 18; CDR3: CASRNPVTSGSTYNEQFF; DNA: TGTGCCAGCAGAAACCCCGTGACTAGCGGGAGTACCTACAATGAGCAGTTCTTC
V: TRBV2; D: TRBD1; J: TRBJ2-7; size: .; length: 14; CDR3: CASTWGQGADEQYF; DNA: TGTGCCAGCACCTGGGGACAGGGGGCTGATGAGCAGTACTTC
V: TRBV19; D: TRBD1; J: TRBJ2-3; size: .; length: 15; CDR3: CASSGDRGGADTQYF; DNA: TGTGCCAGTAGCGGGGACAGGGGAGGGGCAGATACGCAGTATTTT
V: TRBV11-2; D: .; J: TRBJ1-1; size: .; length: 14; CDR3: CASSSYVVNTEAFF; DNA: TGTGCCAGCAGCTCCTATGTGGTGAACACTGAAGCTTTCTTT
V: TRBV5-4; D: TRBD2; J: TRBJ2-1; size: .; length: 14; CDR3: CASSAGGVRIEQFF; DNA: TGTGCCAGCAGCGCGGGGGGAGTAAGAATTGAGCAGTTCTTC
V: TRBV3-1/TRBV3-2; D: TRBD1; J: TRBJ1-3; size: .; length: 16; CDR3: CASSQIGTVSGNTIYF; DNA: TGTGCCAGCAGCCAGATCGGGACAGTCTCTGGAAACACCATATATTTT
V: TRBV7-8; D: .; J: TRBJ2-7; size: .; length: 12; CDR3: CASSGRSYEQYF; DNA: TGTGCCAGCAGCGGCCGATCCTACGAGCAGTACTTC
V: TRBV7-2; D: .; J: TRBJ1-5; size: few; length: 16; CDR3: CASSKEGGLGNQPQHF; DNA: TGTGCCAGCAGCAAGGAGGGGGGGCTTGGCAATCAGCCCCAGCATTTT
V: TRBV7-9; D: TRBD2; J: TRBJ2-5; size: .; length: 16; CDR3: CASSLETSGRRETQYF; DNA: TGTGCCAGCAGCTTAGAGACTAGCGGGAGAAGAGAGACCCAGTACTTC
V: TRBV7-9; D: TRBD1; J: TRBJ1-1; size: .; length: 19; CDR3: CASSPRTGQGSRTDTEAFF; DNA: TGTGCCAGCAGCCCGCGCACCGGACAGGGTAGTAGGACGGACACTGAAGCTTTCTTT
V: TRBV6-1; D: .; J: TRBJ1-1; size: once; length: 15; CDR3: CASSELLTRNTEAFF; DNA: TGTGCCAGCAGTGAACTCCTTACAAGGAACACTGAAGCTTTCTTT
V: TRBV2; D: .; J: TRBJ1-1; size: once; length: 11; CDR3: CASKPGAEAFF; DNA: TGTGCCAGCAAGCCAGGGGCTGAAGCTTTCTTT
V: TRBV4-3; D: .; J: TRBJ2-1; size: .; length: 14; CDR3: CASSQDPASGEQFF; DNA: TGCGCCAGCAGCCAAGACCCGGCCTCGGGTGAGCAGTTCTTC
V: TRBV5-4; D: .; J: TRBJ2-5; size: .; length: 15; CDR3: CASSLSTALQETQYF; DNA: TGTGCCAGCAGCTTATCTACAGCCCTACAAGAGACCCAGTACTTC
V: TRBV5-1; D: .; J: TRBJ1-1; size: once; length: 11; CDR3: CASSSETEAFF; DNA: TGCGCCAGCAGCTCGGAGACTGAAGCTTTCTTT
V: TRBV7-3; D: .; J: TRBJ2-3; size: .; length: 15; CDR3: CASSPGWSGTDTQYF; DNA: TGTGCCAGCAGCCCCGGGTGGTCAGGGACAGATACGCAGTATTTT
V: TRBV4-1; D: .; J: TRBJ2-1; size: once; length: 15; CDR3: CASSQDPGQYNEQFF; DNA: TGCGCCAGCAGCCAAGATCCGGGACAATACAATGAGCAGTTCTTC